This is a list of T cell receptor beta chains from one sample in a study of Graves' ophthalmopathy and Graves' hyperthyroidism. MiXCR was run by TCRdb on the multiplex PCR reads, yielding one entry per CDR3 protein. The sample records a few hundred thousand distinct CDR3 sequences, about 17% being singletons. The sequenced sample was peripheral blood. These receptors all come from an adult woman with stable Graves' hyperthyroidism. Each CDR3 is given with its conserved first and last residue. The D gene is left open where the match is weak. Rows give clone size only sometimes, using once, few, many, or a class for an expanded clone.

v_call	clone_size	j_call	d_call	cdr3_nt	cdr3_aa
TRBV10-3	many	TRBJ2-7	NA	TGTGCCATCAGTGATCCGATCCGGGACGGCCTCAACGAGCAGTACTTC	CAISDPIRDGLNEQYF
TRBV28	NA	TRBJ2-2	TRBD2	TGTGCCAGCAGTCCCCGGGGTAGCGGGAGAATCACCGGGGAGCTGTTTTTT	CASSPRGSGRITGELFF
TRBV28	many	TRBJ2-7	NA	TGTGCCAGCACACGATCCGGGGAGCAGTACTTC	CASTRSGEQYF
TRBV5-1	many	TRBJ2-5	NA	TGCGCCAGCAGCTTGGCCCTTCGACAGAAAGAGACCCAGTACTTC	CASSLALRQKETQYF
TRBV10-3	NA	TRBJ2-5	NA	TGTGCCATCAGTGAGTCTAGGGTAGCCCAGTACTTC	CAISESRVAQYF
TRBV6-2/TRBV6-3	NA	TRBJ1-2	NA	TGTGCCAGCGGGTTGTATGGCTACACCTTC	CASGLYGYTF
TRBV25-1	many	TRBJ1-5	TRBD1	TGTGCCAGCAGTAAGACAGGGGACTACCAGCCCCAGCATTTT	CASSKTGDYQPQHF
TRBV27	many	TRBJ2-2	NA	TGTGCCAGCCAGAGACTCAACACCGGGGAGCTGTTTTTT	CASQRLNTGELFF
TRBV20-1	many	TRBJ2-7	NA	TGCAGTGCTAGAGATTATGGGGGCGGCTACGAGCAGTACTTC	CSARDYGGGYEQYF
TRBV7-9	many	TRBJ2-7	TRBD2	TGTGCCAGCAGCTTAGAAGGGCGGGAGGGGGAGCAGTACTTC	CASSLEGREGEQYF
TRBV29-1	many	TRBJ2-7	TRBD2	TGCAGCGTTGAAATGGGAGGGGGACTAGCGAGCAACGAGCAGTACTTC	CSVEMGGGLASNEQYF
TRBV12-3/TRBV12-4	NA	TRBJ1-1	NA	TGTGCCAGCACCTGGGACCGTGCTTTCTTT	CASTWDRAFF
TRBV28	once	TRBJ1-5	NA	TGTGCCAGCAGTGCTCCCTCGGCCCAGCATTTT	CASSAPSAQHF
TRBV12-3/TRBV12-4	many	TRBJ2-4	TRBD2	TGTGCCAGCAGTTTTGGGACCCTAGCGGGAGTAAAAAACATTAAGTACTTC	CASSFGTLAGVKNIKYF
TRBV25-1	NA	TRBJ2-5	NA	TGTGCCAGCAGTGAACGGGGAGGGACCCAGTACTTC	CASSERGGTQYF
TRBV20-1	many	TRBJ1-5	NA	TGCAGTGCTAGGAAGGGCTACAATCAGCCCCAGCATTTT	CSARKGYNQPQHF
TRBV28	many	TRBJ2-5	TRBD1	TGTGCCAGCAGTTTATTGGGCAGGGGGCTGGAGACCCAGTACTTC	CASSLLGRGLETQYF
TRBV19	many	TRBJ1-1	NA	TGTGCCAGTAGTTTTTTGGGACCGAACACTGAAGCTTTCTTT	CASSFLGPNTEAFF
TRBV4-1	NA	TRBJ2-2	TRBD1	TGCGCCAGCAGCCCAAACAGGGGGAGAACCGGGGAGCTGTTTTTT	CASSPNRGRTGELFF
TRBV27	many	TRBJ2-5	TRBD2	TGTGCCAGCAGGTCGGGACTAGCGGGAGAGCAAGAGACCCAGTACTTC	CASRSGLAGEQETQYF
TRBV9	many	TRBJ2-5	TRBD2	TGTGCCAGCAGCGTAGCTACCGAGGGACTAGTCTACTTC	CASSVATEGLVYF
TRBV4-1	few	TRBJ1-5	NA	TGCGCCAGCAGCCAAGGGGGGGCAAATCAGCCCCAGCATTTT	CASSQGGANQPQHF
TRBV10-3	many	TRBJ2-5	TRBD1	TGTGCCATCAGCTACAACAGGGGTCAACAAGAGACCCAGTACTTC	CAISYNRGQQETQYF
TRBV5-6	many	TRBJ1-2	NA	TGTGCCAGCAGCCTCTCCGACTTGGGCCTTGGCACCTTC	CASSLSDLGLGTF
TRBV11-2	many	TRBJ2-7	TRBD1	TGTGCCAGCAGCATCAACCCGGACAGGGGGTCCTACGAGCAGTACTTC	CASSINPDRGSYEQYF
TRBV2	many	TRBJ1-5	TRBD1	TGTGCCAGCAGTCAACAGGGGAACTCACAGCCCCAGCATTTT	CASSQQGNSQPQHF